Here is one T cell receptor (beta chain) with its context. The repertoire was sequenced with immunoSEQ multiplex PCR; TCRdb's copy has only in-frame clones and lacks some. The sample contains 250,000 to 350,000 clones, 88% of which appear only once. The CDR3 consists of 15 residues. The V gene lost 0 bases and the J gene lost 3 bases, with 10 bases spanning the gap. Germline V gene lookup returns CDR1 SGHKS and CDR2 YYEKEE (reference sequence). This record comes from a study of blood T cell repertoires in COVID-19. Turning to the study itself: Sites in the United States, Italy and Spain provided acute and convalescent COVID-19 samples. PBMCs, B-cell-depleted T cells, or T cells provided the cDNA or gDNA that made up the material.

The sample was peripheral blood. The chain links TRBV5-5 to TRBJ1-5; weak D call: TRBD1 (6 bases). This clonotype was sampled from a woman between 50 and 59 years old with active or convalescent COVID-19. The DNA of the CDR3 is TGTGCCAGCAGCTTGGGACAGGCCCCCAATCAGCCCCAGCATTTT. Translating it yields CASSLGQAPNQPQHF.